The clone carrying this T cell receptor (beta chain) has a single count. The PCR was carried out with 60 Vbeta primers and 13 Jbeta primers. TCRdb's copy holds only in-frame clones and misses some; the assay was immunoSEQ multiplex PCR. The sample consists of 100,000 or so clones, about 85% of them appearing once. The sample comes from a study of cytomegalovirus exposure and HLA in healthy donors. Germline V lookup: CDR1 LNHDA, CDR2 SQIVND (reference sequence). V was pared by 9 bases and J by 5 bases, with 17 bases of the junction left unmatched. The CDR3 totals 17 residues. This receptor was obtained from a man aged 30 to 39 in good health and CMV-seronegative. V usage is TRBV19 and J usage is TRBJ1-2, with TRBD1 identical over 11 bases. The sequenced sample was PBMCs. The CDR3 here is CASTKMDRGRGSYGYTF. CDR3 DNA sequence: TGTGCCAGCACTAAGATGGACAGGGGGCGCGGATCTTATGGCTACACCTTC.